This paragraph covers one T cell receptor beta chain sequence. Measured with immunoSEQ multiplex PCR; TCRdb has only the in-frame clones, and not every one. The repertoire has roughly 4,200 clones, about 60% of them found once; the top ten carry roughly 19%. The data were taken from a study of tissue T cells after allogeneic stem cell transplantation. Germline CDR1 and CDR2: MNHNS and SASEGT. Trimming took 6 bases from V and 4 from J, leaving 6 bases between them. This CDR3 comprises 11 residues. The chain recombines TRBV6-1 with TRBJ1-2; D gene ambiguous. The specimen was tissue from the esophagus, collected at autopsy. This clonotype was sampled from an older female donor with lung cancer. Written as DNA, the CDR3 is TGTGCCAGCAGGGCTCCCTATGGCTACACCTTC. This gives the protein CASRAPYGYTF.